The subject of this entry is one T cell receptor beta chain. Per the original data handling: Researchers report that nucleated cell counts were estimated from reference gene primer amplification. Using immunoSEQ multiplex PCR, the repertoire was profiled, and TCRdb retains in-frame clones only, with some absent. V, J and clone size derive from that table, while D and trimming were established from the DNA sequence. The sample includes about 180,000 clones, 88% seen only once; the top ten take approximately 9%. The CDR3 is 13 amino acids. The V and J ends lost 6 bases and 1 base respectively, with 7 bases between them. Per germline, CDR1 SGHVS and CDR2 FNYEAQ. The data are from a study of blood T cell repertoires in COVID-19.

This receptor was identified in a woman aged 18 to 35 who had recovered from COVID-19. The gene calls are TRBV7-6 and TRBJ2-1; D unclear. Sequenced sample: PBMCs or T cells enriched from blood (not recorded which). The CDR3 DNA is TGTGCCAGCAGTTCCGCGTCCTACAATGAGCAGTTCTTC. This codes for CASSSASYNEQFF. The full variable domain, with the rest looked up from reference TRBV7-6 and TRBJ2-1, is GAGVSQSPRYKVTKRGQDVALRCDPISGHVSLYWYRQALGQGPEFLTYFNYEAQQDKSGLPNDRFSAERPEGSISTLTIQRTEQRDSAMYRCASSSASYNEQFFGPGTRLTVL.